A single sample is the source of the 23 T cell receptor beta chains below, sequenced in a study of cytomegalovirus exposure and HLA in healthy donors. TCRdb's table, derived via immunoSEQ multiplex PCR, lists solely in-frame clones and lacks some. Counted here are 150,000 to 200,000 clones, approximately 87% occurring once; the ten biggest clones make up 5.7%. The sequenced material came from PBMCs. The source is a woman under 40 in good health and CMV-seronegative.

This chain uses TRBV29-1 with TRBJ2-7; TRBD1 agrees at 10 bases. V dropped 4 bases and J dropped 2; count of bases not matched to a gene: 5. The germline gives CDR1 SQVTM, CDR2 ANQGSEA. The length of the CDR3 is 14 residues. In DNA, the CDR3 is TGCAGCGTTGGGGGAGGGACAGGGGCCTACGAGCAGTACTTC. Its protein is CSVGGGTGAYEQYF.

The gene calls are TRBV27 and TRBJ2-1; D ambiguous. CDR1 and CDR2 from the germline V gene are MNHEY and SMNVEV (reference sequence). Trimming pared 7 bases from V and 7 bases from J, leaving 8 bases between. The CDR3 length is 11 residues. This chain's CDR3 is CASTERNEQFF. CDR3 in DNA: TGTGCCAGCACAGAAAGAAATGAGCAGTTCTTC.

The chain uses TRBV13 and TRBJ1-2, with a weak D call TRBD1 (5 bases). The CDR3 sequence is 17 residues long. Per the germline V gene, CDR1 is PRHDT and CDR2 is FYEKMQ (reference sequence). The V end was cut by 5 bases, the J end by 0 bases, with 19 bases between. CDR3 protein: CASSLDRSDTPNYGYTF. The CDR3 nucleotides read TGTGCCAGCAGCCTAGACCGATCGGACACCCCTAACTATGGCTACACCTTC.

The chain uses TRBV6-5 and TRBJ2-3; D gene unclear. The CDR3 totals 15 residues. The V gene's germline CDR1 is MNHEY and CDR2 SVGAGI. Trimming pared 1 base from V and 1 base from J, leaving 9 bases between. The DNA of the CDR3 is TGTGCCAGCAGTTACTTCTCACAGCGCACAGATACGCAGTATTTT. Translating gives CASSYFSQRTDTQYF.

This chain connects TRBV5-6 to TRBJ2-1, with D possibly being TRBD2 (5 bases). The germline V gene has CDR1 SGHDT and CDR2 YYEEEE. This CDR3 contains 15 residues. With 4 bases removed from V and 0 bases from J, the gap between germline ends came to 11 bases. The CDR3 region has the DNA TGTGCCAGCAGCACTGGTGGGAGCTCCTACAATGAGCAGTTCTTC. Translated, it gives CASSTGGSSYNEQFF.

J is TRBJ1-4 and V is TRBV5-5, with D unclear. CDR3 length equals 14 residues. Germline V CDR1 and CDR2: SGHKS, YYEKEE (reference sequence). The V and J ends lost 1 base and 3 bases respectively, with 7 bases between them. The CDR3 loop reads CASSLRQANEKLFF. The CDR3 nucleotides are TGTGCCAGCAGCTTGCGCCAGGCTAATGAAAAACTGTTTTTT.

The V gene is TRBV19, the J gene TRBJ1-1; 9 positions agree with TRBD1. Per the germline V gene, CDR1 is LNHDA and CDR2 is SQIVND (reference sequence). The ends lost 5 bases at V and 1 base at J; junction bases unmatched: 5. The CDR3 has 15 residues. The CDR3 DNA follows: TGTGCCAGTAGTGCCACGGGACAGGGGAACACTGAAGCTTTCTTT. It is translated as CASSATGQGNTEAFF. The full variable domain, its missing parts supplied by reference TRBV19 and TRBJ1-1, is DGGITQSPKYLFRKEGQNVTLSCEQNLNHDAMYWYRQDPGQGLRLIYYSQIVNDFQKGDIAEGYSVSREKKESFPLTVTSAQKNPTAFYLCASSATGQGNTEAFFGQGTRLTVV.

The chain has TRBV5-5 and TRBJ2-5, with TRBD2 as a possible D gene (5 bases). Trimming removed 3 bases at V and 0 bases at J, with 15 bases between. Germline CDR1 is SGHKS and CDR2 is YYEKEE (reference sequence). This CDR3 has 16 residues. The CDR3 is CASSSGGLLDQETQYF. DNA of the CDR3: TGTGCCAGCAGCTCGGGTGGACTTCTAGACCAAGAGACCCAGTACTTC.

The J gene is TRBJ2-1, the V gene TRBV11-3; TRBD2 might be the D (6 bases). V lost 6 bases and J lost 5, with 14 bases in between. This CDR3 spans 14 amino acids. Germline V gene data show CDR1 as SGHNT and CDR2 as YENEEA. The CDR3 sequence is CASSPFAGNNEQFF. CDR3 sequence (DNA): TGTGCCAGCAGTCCATTCGCGGGGAACAATGAGCAGTTCTTC.

J is TRBJ2-7 and V is TRBV5-1; D is perhaps TRBD1 or TRBD2 (6 bases each). V lost 6 bases, J lost 4 bases, and 17 bases lay in between. This CDR3 contains 14 residues. The germline V gene has CDR1 SGHRS and CDR2 YFSETQ. CDR3 nucleotide sequence: TGCGCCAGCAAGGGGGGCGTCGGTTTTTACGAGCAGTACTTC. Amino acid sequence: CASKGGVGFYEQYF.

This chain joins TRBV30 and TRBJ2-1; D is ambiguous. Trimming left V 0 bases short and J 0 bases short, with 12 bases between. This CDR3 spans 16 amino acids. Germline V CDR1 and CDR2: GTSNPN, SVGIG (reference sequence). CDR3 nucleotides: TGTGCCTGGAGTGTAGAGTTGGCTATCTCCTACAATGAGCAGTTCTTC. This gives the protein CAWSVELAISYNEQFF.

The CDR3 bases are TGCGCCAGCAGCTTGGCCGGGGTTCCCGGGGCCAACGTCCTGACTTTC. Amino acid sequence: CASSLAGVPGANVLTF. This rearrangement joins TRBV5-1 to TRBJ2-6, with D possibly TRBD2 on 5 matching bases. The CDR3 contains 16 residues. From germline, CDR1 is SGHRS and CDR2 YFSETQ. V shed 0 bases and J shed 4 bases, with 11 bases lying between them.

This sequence joins TRBV7-3 and TRBJ2-1; 9 bases are shared with TRBD2. The germline V gene has CDR1 SGHTA and CDR2 FQGTGA. The CDR3 is 15 residues long. Trimming removed 2 bases from V and 4 bases from J; junction bases left unmatched: 3. Here the CDR3 DNA reads TGTGCCAGCAGCTTAGGGACTAGCCCATACAATGAGCAGTTCTTC. This encodes CASSLGTSPYNEQFF.

The chain uses TRBV4-3 and TRBJ2-7; TRBD1 matches at 9 bases. V trimming: 3 bases; J trimming: 5 bases; junction bases outside the gene matches: 8. The V gene's germline CDR1 is LGHNA and CDR2 YSLEER. The CDR3 length is 15 residues. CDR3 sequence (DNA): TGCGCCAGCAGCCATGGGGGACAGGGCACCGACGAGCAGTACTTC. This gives the protein CASSHGGQGTDEQYF.

This clone was seen just once. V usage is TRBV25-1 and J usage is TRBJ1-5, with unresolved D. Germline values: CDR1 MGHDK, CDR2 SYGVNS. The CDR3 is made up of 13 amino acids. Deletions cut 4 bases from V and 3 bases from J, with 7 bases between. The CDR3: CASSVGINQPQHF. CDR3 nucleotide sequence: TGTGCCAGCAGTGTGGGTATCAATCAGCCCCAGCATTTT.

The chain employs TRBV27 and TRBJ2-7; 9 nucleotides align to TRBD1. J lost 7 bases, V lost 3 bases, and 10 bases had no gene match. The CDR3 totals 15 residues. Per germline, CDR1 MNHEY and CDR2 SMNVEV (reference sequence). This CDR3 reads CASSLLGTGSWEQYF. In DNA form, the CDR3 reads TGTGCCAGCAGTTTGTTAGGGACAGGGTCCTGGGAGCAGTACTTC.

This clone was observed a handful of times. The J gene is TRBJ2-7, the V gene TRBV19; no reliable D call. V lost 3 bases and J lost 0, with 15 bases in between. CDR3 size: 16 residues. The germline V gene encodes CDR1 LNHDA and CDR2 SQIVND (reference sequence). The chain's CDR3 is CASSMVLTQSSYEQYF. The DNA of the CDR3 is TGTGCCAGTAGTATGGTCTTGACACAAAGCTCCTACGAGCAGTACTTC.

Of note for this clone: Relative to the germline gene, one junction end is altered; a read error may explain this. Other DNA sequences in this sample translate to the same CDR3. The chain couples TRBV30 to TRBJ2-7, with 9 positions matching TRBD1. Germline-derived CDR1 and CDR2 are GTSNPN and SVGIG (reference sequence). The CDR3 extends over 14 amino acids. CDR3 protein: CAWEDGTGLNEQYF. The DNA for the CDR3 is TGTGCCTGGGAAGATGGGACAGGGCTTAACGAGCAGTATTTC.

The table lists this clone with a few counts. The rearrangement joins TRBV28 to TRBJ1-1; no definite D call. This CDR3 comprises 11 residues. The V end was cut by 0 bases, the J end by 6 bases, with 2 bases between. Germline V gene sequence: CDR1 MDHEN, CDR2 SYDVKM. This CDR3 is CASSLWPEAFF. The CDR3 DNA reads as TGTGCCAGCAGTTTATGGCCTGAAGCTTTCTTT.

Only one count was recorded for this clone. This chain uses TRBV28 with TRBJ2-7; perhaps TRBD1 as D (6 bases). This CDR3 has 14 residues. Germline assignment: CDR1 MDHEN and CDR2 SYDVKM. Trimming removed 6 bases from V and 3 bases from J, with 15 bases in between. The CDR3 DNA follows: TGTGCCAGCAGGAAACCGGACAGAAACTACGAGCAGTACTTC. Translated: CASRKPDRNYEQYF.

The V gene is TRBV11-3, the J gene TRBJ2-7; TRBD1 aligns across 9 bases. The germline gives CDR1 SGHNT, CDR2 YENEEA. The ends lost 4 bases at V and 3 bases at J; junction bases unmatched: 7. The length of the CDR3 is 15 residues. The CDR3 nucleotides read TGTGCCAGCAGCTATGAACAGGGGGCGGACTACGAGCAGTACTTC. This codes for CASSYEQGADYEQYF. Variable domain in full (rest from reference TRBV11-3 and TRBJ2-7): EAGVVQSPRYKIIEKKQPVAFWCNPISGHNTLYWYLQNLGQGPELLIRYENEEAVDDSQLPKDRFSAERLKGVDSTLKIQPAELGDSAVYLCASSYEQGADYEQYFGPGTRLTVT.

J is TRBJ2-3 and V is TRBV7-2, with 9 bases lining up with TRBD2. Looked up from germline, CDR1 is SGHTA and CDR2 is FQGNSA. This CDR3 comprises 17 residues. The V gene end was trimmed by 4 bases and the J gene end by 6 bases; junction bases not matched to a gene: 14. CDR3 amino acids: CASSSPPGRGGWDTQYF. The CDR3 DNA follows: TGTGCCAGCAGCTCCCCCCCGGGGCGGGGGGGCTGGGATACGCAGTATTTT.

The gene calls are TRBV19 and TRBJ2-1, with 7 nucleotides matching TRBD1. Germline V gene data show CDR1 as LNHDA and CDR2 as SQIVND (reference sequence). This CDR3 comprises 13 residues. The V segment lost 5 bases and the J segment 8 bases; nucleotides outside the gene matches: 6. The DNA of the CDR3 is TGTGCCAGTAGTGCGAACAGGGGTCATGAGCAGTTCTTC. Its translation is CASSANRGHEQFF.